This T cell receptor beta chain comes out of a study of a mutant IDH1 vaccine in newly diagnosed glioma. Study background: The earlier regimen, radiotherapy, temozolomide, or both, was most often both.

Time point reported: baseline, week 1 (first vaccination visit). Sample treatment: pre-vaccination baseline after standard-of-care therapy. Tumors from donors were new WHO grade 3 or 4 IDH1-mutant astrocytomas with ATRX loss. Profiling relied on immunoSEQ multiplex PCR, and the TCRdb table lists in-frame clones only, not all of them. The top ten hold about 2% of the sample, which has under 65,000 clones, around 80% seen once. Per germline, CDR1 MNHNS and CDR2 SASEGT. This CDR3 is built from 17 residues. Trimming took off 3 bases at V and 4 bases at J, with 21 bases between the two ends. The sample was PBMCs, taken from a glioma patient treated with radiotherapy, temozolomide or both. The chain combines TRBV6-1 with TRBJ1-1; a weak D match, TRBD1 (5 bases). This receptor was identified in a woman in her forties with glioma. The DNA for the CDR3 is TGTGCCAGCAGTGACCTCTTTTCCAGGGCCCTGGGCACTGAAGCTTTCTTT. Its translation: CASSDLFSRALGTEAFF.